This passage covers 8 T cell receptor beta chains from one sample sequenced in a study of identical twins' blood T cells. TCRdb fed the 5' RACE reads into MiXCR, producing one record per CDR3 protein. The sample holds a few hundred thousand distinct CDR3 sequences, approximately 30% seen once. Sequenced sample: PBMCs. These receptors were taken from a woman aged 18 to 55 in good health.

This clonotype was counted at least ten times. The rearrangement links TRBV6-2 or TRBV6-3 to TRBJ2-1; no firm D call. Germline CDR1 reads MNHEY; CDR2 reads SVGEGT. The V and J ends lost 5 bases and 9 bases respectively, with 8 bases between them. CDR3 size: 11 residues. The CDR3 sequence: CASSRHSEQFF. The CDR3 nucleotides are TGTGCCAGCAGTCGCCATTCTGAGCAGTTCTTC.

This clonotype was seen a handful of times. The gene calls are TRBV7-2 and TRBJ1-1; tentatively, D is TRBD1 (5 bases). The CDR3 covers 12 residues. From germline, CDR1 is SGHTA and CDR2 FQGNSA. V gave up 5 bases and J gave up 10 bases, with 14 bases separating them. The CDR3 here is CASSNRWGGAFF. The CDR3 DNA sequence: TGTGCCAGCAGCAATCGGTGGGGGGGAGCTTTCTTT.

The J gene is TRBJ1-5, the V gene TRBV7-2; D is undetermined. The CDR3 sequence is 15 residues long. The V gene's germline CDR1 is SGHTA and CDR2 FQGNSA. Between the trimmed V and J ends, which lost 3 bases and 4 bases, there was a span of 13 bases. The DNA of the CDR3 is TGTGCCAGCAGCTTCCGGGCAGGTGGGAATCAGCCCCAGCATTTT. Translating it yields CASSFRAGGNQPQHF.

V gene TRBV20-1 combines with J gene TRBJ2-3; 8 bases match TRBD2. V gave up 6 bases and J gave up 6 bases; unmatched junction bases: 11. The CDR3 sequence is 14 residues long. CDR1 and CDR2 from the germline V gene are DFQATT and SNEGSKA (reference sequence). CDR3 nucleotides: TGCAGTGCGAGGAAGAGCGGGAGAGCGGATACGCAGTATTTT. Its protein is CSARKSGRADTQYF.

The CDR3 here is CASRRTVDYEQYF. DNA for the CDR3: TGTGCCAGCAGACGGACAGTTGACTACGAGCAGTACTTC. The chain links TRBV6-1 to TRBJ2-7, with TRBD1 as a possible D gene (6 bases). V was pared by 6 bases and J by 3 bases, with 12 bases between. The germline V gene has CDR1 MNHNS and CDR2 SASEGT. This CDR3 contains 13 residues.

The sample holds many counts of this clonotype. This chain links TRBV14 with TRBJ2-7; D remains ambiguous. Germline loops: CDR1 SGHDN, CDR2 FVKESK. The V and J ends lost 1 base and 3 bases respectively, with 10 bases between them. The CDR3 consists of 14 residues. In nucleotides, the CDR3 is TGTGCCAGCAGCCAAGTTACCACCTACTACGAGCAGTACTTC. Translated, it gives CASSQVTTYYEQYF.

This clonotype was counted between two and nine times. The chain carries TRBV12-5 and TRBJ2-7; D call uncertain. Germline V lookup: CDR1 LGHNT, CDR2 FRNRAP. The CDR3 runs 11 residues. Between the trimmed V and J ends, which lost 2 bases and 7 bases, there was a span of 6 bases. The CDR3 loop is CASGLFQEQYF. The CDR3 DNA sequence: TGTGCTAGTGGTTTGTTTCAGGAGCAGTACTTC.

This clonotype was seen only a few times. CDR3 nucleotides: TGCAGTGCTAGAGTGGGGGACTTGGTCTACACCTTC. This gives the protein CSARVGDLVYTF. The V and J genes are TRBV20-1 and TRBJ1-2; D possibly corresponds to TRBD1 (5 bases). There are 12 residues in the CDR3. Trimming removed 1 base at V and 10 bases at J, with 13 bases between. Germline V gene sequence: CDR1 DFQATT, CDR2 SNEGSKA (reference sequence).